Shown below are 7 T cell receptor beta chains from a single sample sequenced in a study of a mutant IDH1 vaccine in newly diagnosed glioma. These receptors' targets are unknown. Specified time point: week 11, during vaccination. Every vaccine dose comprised 300 ug of mutant IDH1 20-mer peptide plus topical imiquimod. Libraries were prepared by immunoSEQ multiplex PCR; TCRdb keeps only in-frame clonotypes and omits some of them. This table holds 45,000 to 65,000 clones, roughly 90% found once. Sequenced material: PBMCs, taken from a glioma patient whose treatment included an IDH1 peptide vaccine. Receptors originate from a man in his fifties with glioma.

This sequence joins TRBV7-9 and TRBJ2-7; D remains unclear. The germline gives CDR1 SEHNR, CDR2 FQNEAQ (reference sequence). V was trimmed by 5 bases and J by 2 bases, leaving 16 bases between them. The CDR3 runs 15 residues. The CDR3 is CASSENARPTYEQYF. In DNA form, the CDR3 reads TGTGCCAGCAGCGAGAATGCACGGCCAACCTACGAGCAGTACTTC. Supplemented by reference TRBV7-9 and TRBJ2-7, the full variable domain reads DTGVSQNPRHKITKRGQNVTFRCDPISEHNRLYWYRQTLGQGPEFLTYFQNEAQLEKSRLLSDRFSAERPKGSFSTLEIQRTEQGDSAMYLCASSENARPTYEQYFGPGTRLTVT.

This clone came up once. The V gene is TRBV6-4, the J gene TRBJ1-6, with D perhaps matching TRBD1 (5 bases). CDR3 length: 14 amino acids. Germline V gene data show CDR1 as MRHNA and CDR2 as SNTAGT. V was pared by 5 bases and J by 10 bases, with 15 bases between. CDR3 DNA sequence: TGTGCCAGCAGTTCGACAGCGGTTGGATCACCCCTCCACTTT. It translates to CASSSTAVGSPLHF.

This sequence joins TRBV29-1 and TRBJ1-1, with 10 bases matching TRBD1. The V gene end was trimmed by 3 bases and the J gene end by 11 bases; junction bases not matched to a gene: 9. The CDR3 contains 13 residues. CDR1 and CDR2 (germline): SQVTM, ANQGSEA. CDR3 DNA sequence: TGCAGCGTTGATCAGACAGGGGGCGCGGGCGCTTTCTTT. It translates to CSVDQTGGAGAFF. The full variable domain, completed using reference TRBV29-1 and TRBJ1-1, is SAVISQKPSRDICQRGTSLTIQCQVDSQVTMMFWYRQQPGQSLTLIATANQGSEATYESGFVIDKFPISRPNLTFSTLTVSNMSPEDSSIYLCSVDQTGGAGAFFGQGTRLTVV.

The chain carries TRBV6-1 and TRBJ2-7, with 9 nucleotides matching TRBD1. This CDR3 region has 14 residues. Germline assignment: CDR1 MNHNS and CDR2 SASEGT. V trimming: 7 bases; J trimming: 4 bases; junction bases outside the gene matches: 8. The chain's CDR3 is CASIRQGGEYEQYF. In DNA, the CDR3 is TGTGCCAGCATAAGACAGGGGGGAGAATACGAGCAGTACTTC.

The chain combines TRBV10-2 with TRBJ1-5; 7 nucleotides align to TRBD1. The CDR3 runs to 14 residues. V lost 6 bases to trimming and J lost 0 bases; unmatched junction nucleotides: 2. CDR1 is WSHSY and CDR2 is SAAADI in the germline V gene. CDR3 nucleotide sequence: TGCGCCAGCAGGGGACAGATTAGCAATCAGCCCCAGCATTTT. Translated: CASRGQISNQPQHF.

CDR3 in amino acids: CASSGDRGGDYEQYF. Written as DNA, the CDR3 is TGTGCCAGCAGCGGGGACAGGGGTGGGGACTACGAGCAGTACTTC. This chain uses TRBV2 with TRBJ2-7, with 10 bases fitting TRBD1. Unmatched junction bases numbered 8, after V lost 6 bases and J lost 3 bases. The CDR3 totals 15 residues. Germline V CDR1 and CDR2: SNHLY, FYNNEI.

This sequence joins TRBV7-8 and TRBJ2-7; 7 nucleotides line up with TRBD1. V lost 5 bases and J lost 3; bases outside the gene matches: 4. Germline V gene lookup returns CDR1 SGHVS and CDR2 FQNEAQ. The CDR3 is 13 amino acids. CDR3 bases: TGTGCCAGCAGCCCAGGGGGTAGCTACGAGCAGTACTTC. It codes for CASSPGGSYEQYF.